This passage covers 30 T cell receptor beta chains from one sample sequenced in a study of shared clonotypes between healthy human individuals. Here immunoSEQ multiplex PCR was the method, and the copy in TCRdb shows in-frame clones only, minus some. The sample consists of around 1,100,000 clones, 60% to 80% of them appearing once. Sequencing was performed on memory CD4+ T cells from PBMCs. The sample's subset: CD45RA-negative fraction. The receptors stem from a man aged 18 to 30 in good health. Some clones in this sample may be carry-over from other donors' samples.

The chain carries TRBV28 and TRBJ2-3; tentative D call: TRBD1 (5 bases). The V gene's germline CDR1 is MDHEN and CDR2 SYDVKM. Trimming took 4 bases from V and 1 from J, leaving 18 bases between them. The CDR3 is 17 amino acids. The CDR3 DNA reads as TGTGCCAGCAGTTCCCCGACTCGAATAGGGGGCACAGATACGCAGTATTTT. This gives the protein CASSSPTRIGGTDTQYF.

This clone came up once. The chain employs TRBV9 and TRBJ2-2; D is unclear. The V end lost 6 bases, the J end lost 4 bases, and 10 bases lay between the germline ends. Germline-derived CDR1 and CDR2 are SGDLS and YYNGEE. This CDR3 has 13 amino acids. CDR3 in DNA: TGTGCCAGCAACGAATGGGGCACCGGGGAGCTGTTTTTT. Residues: CASNEWGTGELFF.

The rearrangement uses TRBV15 and TRBJ1-1; D perhaps matches TRBD1 (5 bases). V lost 3 bases and J lost 4, with 24 bases in between. This CDR3 has 18 amino acids. Per germline, CDR1 LNHNV and CDR2 YYDKDF (reference sequence). Written as DNA, the CDR3 is TGTGCCACCAGCAGTTTCCTTTACGGTTCGGGAAGGGGCACTGAAGCTTTCTTT. Protein: CATSSFLYGSGRGTEAFF.

J is TRBJ1-4 and V is TRBV28; tentative D call: TRBD1 (6 bases). This CDR3 region has 14 residues. In germline, CDR1 is MDHEN, CDR2 SYDVKM. V dropped 5 bases and J dropped 8 bases, with 15 bases sitting between them. The CDR3 protein is CASSGWGQNEKLFF. CDR3 in DNA: TGTGCCAGCAGTGGTTGGGGGCAGAACGAAAAACTGTTTTTT.

This sequence joins TRBV4-3 and TRBJ1-6; 8 nucleotides agree with TRBD1. In germline, CDR1 is LGHNA, CDR2 YSLEER. J was trimmed by 1 base and V by 4 bases; bases with no gene match: 15. This CDR3 spans 20 amino acids. In DNA form, the CDR3 reads TGCGCCAGCAGCCTATCCATTCCCGGACAGGGACATTCCTATAATTCACCCCTCCACTTT. Translation: CASSLSIPGQGHSYNSPLHF.

The CDR3 DNA sequence: TGTGCCAGCAGCCAAGTTCCCGGAAGCTCTGGAAACACCATATATTTT. It translates to CASSQVPGSSGNTIYF. J is TRBJ1-3 and V is TRBV14, with unresolved D. The germline V gene encodes CDR1 SGHDN and CDR2 FVKESK. CDR3 length: 16 residues. Trimming left V 1 base short and J 0 bases short, with 10 bases between.

Remarks on this clone: Possible read error: a much larger clone is one base away. This chain uses TRBV5-4 with TRBJ2-6; D is unclear. The CDR3 sequence is 15 residues long. Trimming took 2 bases from V and 0 from J, leaving 6 bases between them. CDR1 SGHNT and CDR2 YYREEE come from the germline V gene (reference sequence). The CDR3 nucleotides are TGTGCCAGCAGCTTACGAGGCTCTGGGGCCAACGTCCTGACTTTC. Translation gives CASSLRGSGANVLTF.

V and J are TRBV6-6 and TRBJ2-7; 7 nucleotides line up with TRBD2. V lost 6 bases and J lost 9; bases outside the gene matches: 11. CDR3 length equals 13 residues. Germline loops: CDR1 MNHNY, CDR2 SVGAGI (reference sequence). The chain's CDR3 is CASSSAGEEAQYF. CDR3 coding DNA: TGTGCCAGCAGCTCCGCGGGAGAGGAAGCGCAGTACTTC.

This clone was detected a few times. This chain links TRBV28 with TRBJ1-1; perhaps TRBD1 as D (5 bases). The CDR3 is 15 residues long. V was cut by 1 base and J by 7 bases, with 16 bases left in between. From germline, CDR1 is MDHEN and CDR2 SYDVKM. The CDR3 DNA is TGTGCCAGCAGTTTATCGTCAGGGAATGACCTTGAAGCTTTCTTT. This gives the protein CASSLSSGNDLEAFF. Full variable domain (rest looked up from reference TRBV28 and TRBJ1-1): DVKVTQSSRYLVKRTGEKVFLECVQDMDHENMFWYRQDPGLGLRLIYFSYDVKMKEKGDIPEGYSVSREKKERFSLILESASTNQTSMYLCASSLSSGNDLEAFFGQGTRLTVV.

V is TRBV9 and J is TRBJ2-5; 8 nucleotides match TRBD2. The germline V gene encodes CDR1 SGDLS and CDR2 YYNGEE. The J segment lost 5 bases and the V segment lost 3 bases, leaving 6 bases of the junction unmatched. CDR3 length: 14 residues. This CDR3 reads CASSEDGTSETQYF. For the CDR3, the DNA is TGTGCCAGCAGCGAGGACGGGACTAGTGAGACCCAGTACTTC.

A note on this clone: This may be a read error: a much more frequent sequence differs by one nucleotide. Other DNA sequences in this specimen translate into the identical CDR3. The gene calls are TRBV7-9 and TRBJ1-5; D not certain. Germline assignment: CDR1 SEHNR and CDR2 FQNEAQ (reference sequence). The CDR3 runs 13 residues. CDR3 loop: CASSSGSNQPQHF. CDR3 bases: TGCGCCAGCAGCTCAGGCAGCAATCAGCCCCAGCATTTT.

Points on this clone: One base away lies a much larger clone, so this may be a sequencing read error. Other DNA sequences in this sample translate to the same CDR3. The chain links TRBV4-2 to TRBJ2-5; D gene unclear. Germline V gene lookup returns CDR1 LGHNA and CDR2 YNFKEQ. The CDR3 runs 13 residues. The CDR3 DNA is TGTGCCAGCAGTCAAGCTGCAAGGGAGACCCAGTACTTC. Protein: CASSQAARETQYF.

The J gene is TRBJ1-2, the V gene TRBV19; no reliable D call. V was cut by 8 bases and J by 5 bases, with 18 bases left in between. The length of the CDR3 is 14 residues. Per germline, CDR1 LNHDA and CDR2 SQIVND (reference sequence). DNA of the CDR3: TGTGCCAGTTCGGACTCTACTCGGGGATATGGCTACACCTTC. It encodes CASSDSTRGYGYTF.

This clone showed up just a few times. The chain combines TRBV19 with TRBJ1-4, with 10 nucleotides matching TRBD1. This CDR3 region has 15 residues. Germline CDR1 reads LNHDA; CDR2 reads SQIVND (reference sequence). V shed 4 bases, J shed 7 bases, and the junction held 6 bases outside the gene matches. Here the CDR3 reads CASSTPGQGSEKLFF. CDR3 in DNA: TGTGCCAGTAGTACCCCGGGACAGGGGTCTGAAAAACTGTTTTTT.

On this clone: Mismatch with germline at one junction end may stem from a read error. This rearrangement joins TRBV7-2 to TRBJ2-2, with 7 bases identical to TRBD2. Looked up from germline, CDR1 is SGHTA and CDR2 is FQGNSA. The CDR3 spans 17 residues. This CDR3 is CTSSLLLASANTGELSF. The CDR3 DNA reads as TGTACCAGCAGCTTACTACTAGCGTCCGCGAACACCGGGGAGCTGTCTTTT.

This clone was detected once. Its ends do not fully match the called genes, so a read error is possible. The rearrangement uses TRBV18 and TRBJ1-1, with no clear D. This CDR3 spans 15 amino acids. Looked up from germline, CDR1 is KGHSH and CDR2 is LQKENI. The CDR3 loop is CASSPGVWIGAEALF. The CDR3 DNA sequence: TGTGCCAGCTCACCAGGAGTATGGATTGGAGCTGAAGCTCTCTTT.

The chain uses TRBV5-1 and TRBJ2-5, with D perhaps matching TRBD1 or TRBD2 (5 bases each). Germline CDR1 reads SGHRS; CDR2 reads YFSETQ. The CDR3 runs to 14 residues. Trimming removed 3 bases from V and 2 bases from J, with 11 bases in between. CDR3 sequence: CASSWGNTQETQYF. CDR3 DNA: TGCGCCAGCAGCTGGGGGAATACTCAAGAGACCCAGTACTTC.

The gene calls are TRBV6-1 and TRBJ2-7, with D possibly matching TRBD1 (5 bases). V shed 7 bases and J shed 7 bases, with 14 bases lying between them. Germline V gene sequence: CDR1 MNHNS, CDR2 SASEGT. The CDR3 contains 12 residues. CDR3 loop: CASKGSQREQYF. In DNA, the CDR3 is TGTGCCAGCAAGGGGTCCCAGAGGGAGCAGTACTTC.

J is TRBJ2-4 and V is TRBV6-5; either TRBD1 or TRBD2 may fit D (6 bases each). V was pared by 6 bases and J by 9 bases, with 12 bases between. This CDR3 has 12 amino acids. Per the germline V gene, CDR1 is MNHEY and CDR2 is SVGAGI. CDR3 sequence (DNA): TGTGCCAGCAGAGCTGGAGGGGGCATTCAGTACTTC. It translates to CASRAGGGIQYF.

V gene TRBV5-1 combines with J gene TRBJ1-5, with TRBD1 matching 10 bases. The germline V gene has CDR1 SGHRS and CDR2 YFSETQ. The trim removed 4 bases at V and 7 bases at J, leaving 8 bases unmatched. The CDR3 consists of 15 residues. CDR3 in amino acids: CASSLGTGDKQPQHF. CDR3 coding DNA: TGCGCCAGCAGCCTCGGGACAGGGGACAAGCAGCCCCAGCATTTT.

V and J are TRBV7-9 and TRBJ2-7, with TRBD1 matching over 9 bases. The CDR3 has 15 amino acids. Trimming cost V 5 bases and J 7 bases; bases outside gene matches: 12. Germline V gene data show CDR1 as SEHNR and CDR2 as FQNEAQ (reference sequence). The CDR3 region is CASSETGTGRREQYF. Here the CDR3 DNA reads TGTGCCAGCAGCGAAACCGGGACAGGGAGGAGGGAGCAGTACTTC.

This rearrangement joins TRBV28 to TRBJ2-5; perhaps TRBD2 as D (5 bases). The CDR3 has 16 amino acids. Germline CDR1 MDHEN, CDR2 SYDVKM. Trimming removed 7 bases from V and 5 bases from J, with 23 bases in between. The CDR3 DNA sequence: TGTGCCAGCACGGCGATTAGCGCTGAGAAATGGGAGACCCAGTACTTC. It codes for CASTAISAEKWETQYF. Full variable domain (outside the CDR3, taken from reference TRBV28 and TRBJ2-5): DVKVTQSSRYLVKRTGEKVFLECVQDMDHENMFWYRQDPGLGLRLIYFSYDVKMKEKGDIPEGYSVSREKKERFSLILESASTNQTSMYLCASTAISAEKWETQYFGPGTRLLVL.

The V and J genes are TRBV7-6 and TRBJ2-5; 9 positions match TRBD1. This CDR3 region has 14 residues. Per the germline V gene, CDR1 is SGHVS and CDR2 is FNYEAQ. Trimming took 0 bases from V and 6 from J; bases not matched to a gene: 2. The CDR3 loop is CASSLAGQGQTQYF. For the CDR3, the DNA is TGTGCCAGCAGCTTAGCCGGACAGGGGCAGACCCAGTACTTC.

V is TRBV5-6 and J is TRBJ2-1, with 11 nucleotides matching TRBD2. J gave up 5 bases and V 4 bases, and 8 bases lay outside the gene matches. This CDR3 is 16 amino acids long. Germline loops: CDR1 SGHDT, CDR2 YYEEEE. Here the CDR3 reads CASSLLAGGRNNEQFF. The CDR3 nucleotides read TGTGCCAGCAGCCTATTAGCGGGAGGGAGGAACAATGAGCAGTTCTTC.

The chain has TRBV9 and TRBJ2-1, with D possibly matching TRBD2 (6 bases). V was trimmed by 2 bases and J by 2 bases, leaving 11 bases between them. The CDR3 length is 15 residues. Germline-derived CDR1 and CDR2 are SGDLS and YYNGEE. CDR3 in DNA: TGTGCCAGCAGCGTGGCGACGGGGGCCTACAATGAGCAGTTCTTC. It codes for CASSVATGAYNEQFF.

The rearrangement links TRBV7-9 to TRBJ2-7; TRBD2 agrees at 11 bases. Germline values: CDR1 SEHNR, CDR2 FQNEAQ (reference sequence). This CDR3 has 15 amino acids. With V trimmed by 4 bases and J by 5 bases, 7 bases remained unmatched. CDR3 residues: CASSSLTSGTHEQYF. The CDR3 coding sequence is TGTGCCAGCAGCTCCCTGACTAGCGGGACGCACGAGCAGTACTTC.

On this clone itself: A far more abundant clone sits one base away, making this likely a read error. The sample carries other DNA sequences with the same CDR3. The chain's CDR3 is CASSELDSDQPQHF. The DNA of the CDR3 is TGTGCCAGCAGTGAGTTGGACAGCGATCAGCCCCAGCATTTT. V usage is TRBV2 and J usage is TRBJ1-5, with D maybe TRBD1 (6 bases). V shed 3 bases and J shed 5 bases, with 11 bases lying between them. The CDR3 extends over 14 amino acids. Germline loops: CDR1 SNHLY, CDR2 FYNNEI.

The rearrangement links TRBV5-8 to TRBJ2-2; D ambiguous. Germline V lookup: CDR1 SGHTS, CDR2 YDEGEE. Deletions cut 1 base from V and 7 bases from J, with 11 bases between. The CDR3 consists of 14 residues. The chain's CDR3 is CASSLTPWGGELFF. Here the CDR3 DNA reads TGTGCCAGCAGCTTGACACCGTGGGGCGGGGAGCTGTTTTTT.

The DNA of the CDR3 is TGTGCCAGCAGTGAGGTGGACAGGGTCGGGAACTATGGCTACACCTTC. Protein: CASSEVDRVGNYGYTF. The rearrangement links TRBV2 to TRBJ1-2; 8 bases map to TRBD1. Losses at the gene ends were 3 bases for V and 2 bases for J; bases not matched to a gene: 8. Looked up from germline, CDR1 is SNHLY and CDR2 is FYNNEI. This CDR3 comprises 16 residues.

V usage is TRBV27 and J usage is TRBJ1-5; no definite D call. Trimming left V 2 bases short and J 2 bases short, with 7 bases between. The CDR3 sequence is 14 residues long. CDR1 is MNHEY and CDR2 is SMNVEV in the germline V gene (reference sequence). CDR3 protein: CASSLAVGNQPQHF. The DNA for the CDR3 is TGTGCCAGCAGTTTAGCCGTCGGCAATCAGCCCCAGCATTTT.